This T cell receptor (beta chain) was obtained from a study of T cells in Graves' hyperthyroidism and ophthalmopathy. Ophthalmopathy in the patients scored at least 3 on Clinical Activity Score and at least 4 on NOSPECS grade, lasting under 3 months. Using RNA transcripts as the source, TCR beta CDR3 regions were amplified. Using the HTBI primer set, a first-round RT-PCR was run on the TCR CDR3. Using its own MiXCR run on the multiplex PCR reads, TCRdb lists one record per CDR3 protein. This sample carries hundreds of thousands of distinct CDR3 sequences, approximately 15% of them seen once, and the ten largest clones take under 15%. The CDR3 contains 14 residues. The V gene's germline CDR1 is SGDLS and CDR2 YYNGEE. With V trimmed by 8 bases and J by 0 bases, 3 bases remained unmatched.

V gene TRBV9 combines with J gene TRBJ2-1; 9 bases align to TRBD2. This receptor was identified in a man between 18 and 35 years old with Graves' ophthalmopathy. The material sequenced was blood. The CDR3 nucleotides read TGTGCCAGTCAGCGGGAGGACTCCTACAATGAGCAGTTCTTC. This gives the protein CASQREDSYNEQFF.